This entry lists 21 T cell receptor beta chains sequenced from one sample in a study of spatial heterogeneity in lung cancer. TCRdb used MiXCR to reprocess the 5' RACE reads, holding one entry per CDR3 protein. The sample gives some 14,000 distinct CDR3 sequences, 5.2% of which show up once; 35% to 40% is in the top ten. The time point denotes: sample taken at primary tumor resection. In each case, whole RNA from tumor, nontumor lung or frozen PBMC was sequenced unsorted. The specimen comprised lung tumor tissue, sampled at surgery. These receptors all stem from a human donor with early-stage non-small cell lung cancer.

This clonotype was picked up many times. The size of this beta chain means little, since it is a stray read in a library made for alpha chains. In nucleotides, the CDR3 is TGTGCCAGCAGTTCCCCCGCTCTGGTATCGGGCACTGAAGCTTTCTTT. It encodes CASSSPALVSGTEAFF. The chain recombines TRBV6-6 with TRBJ1-1; no definite D call. Germline values: CDR1 MNHNY, CDR2 SVGAGI (reference sequence). The CDR3 sequence is 16 residues long. V gave up 4 bases and J gave up 4 bases, with 19 bases separating them.

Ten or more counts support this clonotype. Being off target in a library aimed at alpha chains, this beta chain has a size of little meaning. The CDR3 region is CATSDLVQGGYNEQFF. The CDR3 DNA is TGTGCCACCAGTGATTTGGTACAGGGGGGCTACAATGAGCAGTTCTTC. V is TRBV24-1 and J is TRBJ2-1; 8 nucleotides match TRBD1. From germline, CDR1 is KGHDR and CDR2 SFDVKD. The junction had 3 bases not matched to a gene; V was cut back by 0 bases and J by 3 bases. The CDR3 length is 16 residues.

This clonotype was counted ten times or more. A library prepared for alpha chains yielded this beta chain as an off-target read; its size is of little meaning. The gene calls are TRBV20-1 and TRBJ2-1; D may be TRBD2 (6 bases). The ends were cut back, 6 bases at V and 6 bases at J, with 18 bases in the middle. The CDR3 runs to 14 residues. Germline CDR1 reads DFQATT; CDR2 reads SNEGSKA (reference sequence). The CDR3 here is CSAILRGTGNEQFF. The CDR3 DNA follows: TGCAGTGCCATACTGCGGGGCACTGGCAATGAGCAGTTCTTC.

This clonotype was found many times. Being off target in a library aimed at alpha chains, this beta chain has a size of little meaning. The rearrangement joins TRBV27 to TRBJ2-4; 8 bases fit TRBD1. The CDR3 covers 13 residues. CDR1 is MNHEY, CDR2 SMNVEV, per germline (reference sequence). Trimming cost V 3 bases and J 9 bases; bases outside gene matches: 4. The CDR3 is CASSFRQGTIQYF. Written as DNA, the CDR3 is TGTGCCAGCAGTTTCCGACAGGGGACCATTCAGTACTTC.

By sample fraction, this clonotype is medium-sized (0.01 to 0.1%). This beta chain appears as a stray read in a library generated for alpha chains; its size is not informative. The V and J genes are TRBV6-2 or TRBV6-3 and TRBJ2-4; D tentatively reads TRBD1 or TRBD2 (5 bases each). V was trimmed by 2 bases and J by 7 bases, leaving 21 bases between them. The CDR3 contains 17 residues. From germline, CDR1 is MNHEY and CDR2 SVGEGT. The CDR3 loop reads CASSYESPVNRRNIQYF. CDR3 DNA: TGTGCCAGCAGTTACGAATCCCCGGTCAACAGGAGGAACATTCAGTACTTC.

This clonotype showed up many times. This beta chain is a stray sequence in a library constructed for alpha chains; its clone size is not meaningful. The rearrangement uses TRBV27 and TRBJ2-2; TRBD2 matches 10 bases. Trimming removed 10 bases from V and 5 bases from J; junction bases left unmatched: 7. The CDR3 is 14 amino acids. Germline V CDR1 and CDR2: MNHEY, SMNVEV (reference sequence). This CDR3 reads CATQAGGLTGELFF. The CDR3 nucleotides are TGTGCCACCCAAGCGGGGGGGCTTACCGGGGAGCTGTTTTTT.

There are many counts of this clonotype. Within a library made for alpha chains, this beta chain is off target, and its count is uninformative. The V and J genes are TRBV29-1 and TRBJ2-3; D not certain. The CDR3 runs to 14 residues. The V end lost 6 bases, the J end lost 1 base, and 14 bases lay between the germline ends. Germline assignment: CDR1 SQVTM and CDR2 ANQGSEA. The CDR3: CSVFPGGRTDTQYF. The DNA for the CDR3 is TGCAGCGTGTTCCCAGGCGGACGCACAGATACGCAGTATTTT.

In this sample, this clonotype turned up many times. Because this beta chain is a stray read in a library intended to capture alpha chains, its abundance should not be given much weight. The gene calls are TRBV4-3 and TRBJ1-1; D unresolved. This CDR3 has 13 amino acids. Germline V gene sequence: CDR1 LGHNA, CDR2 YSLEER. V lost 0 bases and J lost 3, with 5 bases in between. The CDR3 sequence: CASSQDEDTEAFF. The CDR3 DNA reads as TGCGCCAGCAGCCAAGATGAGGACACTGAAGCTTTCTTT.

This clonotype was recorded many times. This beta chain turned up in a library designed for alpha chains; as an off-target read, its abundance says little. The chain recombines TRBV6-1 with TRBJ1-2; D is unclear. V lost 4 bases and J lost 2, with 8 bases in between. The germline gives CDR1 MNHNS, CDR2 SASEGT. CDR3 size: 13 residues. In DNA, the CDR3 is TGTGCCAGCAGTGCCGCACCCAACTATGGCTACACCTTC. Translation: CASSAAPNYGYTF.

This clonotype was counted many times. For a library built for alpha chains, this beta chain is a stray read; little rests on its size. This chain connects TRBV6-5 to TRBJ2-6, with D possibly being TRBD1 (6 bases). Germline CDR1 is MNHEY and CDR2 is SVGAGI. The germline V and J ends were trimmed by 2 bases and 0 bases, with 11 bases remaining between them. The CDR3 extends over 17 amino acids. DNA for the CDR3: TGTGCCAGCAGTTACGTGGGACACTTCTCTGGGGCCAACGTCCTGACTTTC. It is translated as CASSYVGHFSGANVLTF.

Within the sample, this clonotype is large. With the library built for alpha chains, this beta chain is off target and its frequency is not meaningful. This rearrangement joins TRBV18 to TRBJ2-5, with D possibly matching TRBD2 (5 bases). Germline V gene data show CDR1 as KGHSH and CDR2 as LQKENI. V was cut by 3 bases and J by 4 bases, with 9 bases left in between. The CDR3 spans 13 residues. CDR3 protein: CASSPGERETQYF. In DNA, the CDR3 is TGTGCCAGCTCACCGGGAGAACGAGAGACCCAGTACTTC.

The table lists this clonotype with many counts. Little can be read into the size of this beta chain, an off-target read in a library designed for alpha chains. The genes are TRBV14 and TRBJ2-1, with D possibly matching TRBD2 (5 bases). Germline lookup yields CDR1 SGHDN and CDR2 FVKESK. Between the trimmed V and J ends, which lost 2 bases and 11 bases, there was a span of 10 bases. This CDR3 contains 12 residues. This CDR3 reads CASSQSGIQQFF. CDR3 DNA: TGTGCCAGCAGCCAATCCGGGATCCAGCAGTTCTTC.

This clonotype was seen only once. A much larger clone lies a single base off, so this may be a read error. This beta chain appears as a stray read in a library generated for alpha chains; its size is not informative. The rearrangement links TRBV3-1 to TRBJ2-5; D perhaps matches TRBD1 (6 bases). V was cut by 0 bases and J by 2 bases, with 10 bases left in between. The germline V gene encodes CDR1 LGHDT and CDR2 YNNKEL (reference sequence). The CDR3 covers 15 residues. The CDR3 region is CASSQDPGQQETQYF. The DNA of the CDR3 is TGTGCCAGCAGCCAAGATCCCGGACAGCAAGAGACCCAGTACTTC.

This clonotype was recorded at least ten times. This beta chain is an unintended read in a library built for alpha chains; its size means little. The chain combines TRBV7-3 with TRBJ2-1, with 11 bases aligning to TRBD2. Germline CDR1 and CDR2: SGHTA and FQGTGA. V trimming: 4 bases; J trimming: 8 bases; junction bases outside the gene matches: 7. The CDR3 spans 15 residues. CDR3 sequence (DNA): TGTGCCAGCAGCTCCCACCTAGCGGGGGGCGATGAGCAGTTCTTC. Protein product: CASSSHLAGGDEQFF.

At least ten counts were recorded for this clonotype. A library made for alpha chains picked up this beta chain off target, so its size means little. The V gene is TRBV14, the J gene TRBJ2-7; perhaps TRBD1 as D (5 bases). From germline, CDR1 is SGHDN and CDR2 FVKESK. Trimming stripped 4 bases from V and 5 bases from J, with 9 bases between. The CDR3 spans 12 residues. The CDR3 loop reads CASSPVGHEQYF. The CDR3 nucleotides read TGTGCCAGCAGCCCAGTGGGGCACGAGCAGTACTTC.

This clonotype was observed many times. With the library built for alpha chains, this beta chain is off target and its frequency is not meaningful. The CDR3 coding sequence is TGTGCCAGCAATAGGGGACCGAACACCGGGGAGCTGTTTTTT. Encoded protein: CASNRGPNTGELFF. The rearrangement joins TRBV7-3 to TRBJ2-2; TRBD1 or TRBD2 may be the D gene (5 bases each). Trimming took 7 bases from V and 0 from J, leaving 9 bases between them. The germline gives CDR1 SGHTA, CDR2 FQGTGA. The CDR3 is 14 residues long.

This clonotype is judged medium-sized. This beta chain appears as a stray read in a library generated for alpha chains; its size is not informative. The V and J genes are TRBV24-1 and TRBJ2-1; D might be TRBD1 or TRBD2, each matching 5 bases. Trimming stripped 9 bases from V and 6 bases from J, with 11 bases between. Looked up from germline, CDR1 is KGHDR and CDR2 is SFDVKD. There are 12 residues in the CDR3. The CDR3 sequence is CATRGEFNEQFF. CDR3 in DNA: TGTGCCACCCGGGGCGAATTCAATGAGCAGTTCTTC.

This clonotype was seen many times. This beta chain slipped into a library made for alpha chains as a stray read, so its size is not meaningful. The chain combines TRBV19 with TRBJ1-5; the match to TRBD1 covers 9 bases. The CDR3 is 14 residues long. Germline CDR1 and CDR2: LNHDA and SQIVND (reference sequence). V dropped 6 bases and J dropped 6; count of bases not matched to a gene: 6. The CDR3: CASSTGQGPQPQHF. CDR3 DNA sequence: TGTGCCAGTAGCACGGGACAGGGCCCTCAGCCCCAGCATTTT.

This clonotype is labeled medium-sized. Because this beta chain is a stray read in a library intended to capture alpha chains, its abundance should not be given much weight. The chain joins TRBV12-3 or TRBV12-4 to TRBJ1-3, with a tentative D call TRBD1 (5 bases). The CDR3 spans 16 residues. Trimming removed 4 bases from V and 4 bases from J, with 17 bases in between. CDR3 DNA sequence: TGTGCCAGCAGTTCGGGCAGGGAAGCGGCGGGAAACACCATATATTTT. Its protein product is CASSSGREAAGNTIYF.

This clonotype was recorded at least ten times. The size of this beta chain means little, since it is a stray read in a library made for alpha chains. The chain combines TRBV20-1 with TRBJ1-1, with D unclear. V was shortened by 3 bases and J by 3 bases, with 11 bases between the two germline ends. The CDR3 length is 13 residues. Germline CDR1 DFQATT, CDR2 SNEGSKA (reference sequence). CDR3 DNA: TGCAGTGCTAGGAGACGGACGTACACTGAAGCTTTCTTT. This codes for CSARRRTYTEAFF.

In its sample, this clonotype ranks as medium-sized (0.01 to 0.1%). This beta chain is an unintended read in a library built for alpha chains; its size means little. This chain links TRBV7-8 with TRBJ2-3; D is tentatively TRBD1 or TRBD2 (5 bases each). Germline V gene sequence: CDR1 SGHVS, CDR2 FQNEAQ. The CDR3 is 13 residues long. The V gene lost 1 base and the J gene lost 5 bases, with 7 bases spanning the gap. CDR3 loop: CASSLGGRDTQYF. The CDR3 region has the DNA TGTGCCAGCAGCTTAGGGGGGAGAGATACGCAGTATTTT.